This TCR beta chain was captured in a study of Tregs in tolerant kidney transplant recipients (dated by TCRdb to the late 2010s). As for the study more broadly: The study applied TCRbeta sequencing to find donor-specific regulatory T cells before combined kidney and bone marrow transplantation and then followed those same cells after transplant. On the study overall, not on this receptor specifically: The most biologically relevant and donor-specific TCRbeta repertoire appeared to be identified by expanding Tregs with activated donor B cells. Although technical replication error seemed to be minimal, the question of biological reproducibility was not addressed directly. In tolerant patients, donor-specific Tregs expanded more than Tregs overall, which suggests antigen-driven rather than nonspecific expansion. Because only a small number of patients were included, the study had limitations, and the results will need to be validated in larger populations as well as under other immunosuppression protocols. For some patients, the PCR primers changed as time went on, which meant samples from those patients could not be compared with one another at the nucleotide level.

About this clone itself: What this receptor recognizes is not known. Base-call qualities are not available, and no considerably larger clone is one nucleotide away.

Transplants used related donors with nonmyeloablative bone marrow transplantation; mixed chimerism was transient in the human trials. Thawed PBMCs were FACS-sorted into unstimulated Tregs (CD4+CD25+CD127-), CD4+ non-Tregs (CD4+CD25-), CD4 cells and CD8 cells. 4 combined kidney and bone marrow transplant recipients from the ITN036ST trial were included as patients, and samples were available only from these trial subjects. Healthy control blood was processed to PBMCs with a Ficoll density gradient and then cryopreserved, whereas patient PBMCs were collected both before and after transplant. For TCRbeta CDR3 sequencing, genomic DNA from the sorted cells was extracted using the QIAGEN DNeasy Blood and Tissue Kit. High-throughput TCRbeta CDR3 sequencing, including PCR amplification with bias correction and internal controls, was performed commercially through immunoSEQ. In the source study's methods: Unique productive TCRbeta sequences were defined by CDR3 nucleotide sequence where primers matched, and otherwise by CDR3 amino acid sequence together with Vbeta and Jbeta genes. To correct sorting error, sequences shared between sorted populations at a frequency ratio of 2:1 or less were removed; the rest were assigned to the higher population. A sequence counted as donor-reactive if, in CFSE-low cells, the sequence had a frequency of at least 0.01% and was expanded at least 5-fold compared with unstimulated cells. Repertoire divergence was quantified by Jensen-Shannon divergence calculated from the top 100 TCRbeta sequences ranked by frequency. For any sample with multiple sequencing runs, sorting error was corrected in each run separately before the runs were pooled. Imported from immuneACCESS, the table was reduced by TCRdb to in-frame sequences with V and J called. These copies leave out some clones; in studies compared against another copy, an unresolved V gene accounts for under half, and the cause of the remainder is not known. The DNA was the basis for D and trimming; V, J and clone size are from that table. This sample holds tens of thousands of clones; approximately 93% were observed only once. Of the sample, roughly 1.7% falls within the top ten clones.

CDR1 and CDR2 were assigned from the germline V gene (reference sequence) as SGHNT and YYREEE. The CDR3 goes from the cysteine to the phenylalanine over 12 residues. This entry keeps only the CDR3 DNA: 36 bases, framed from base 1. Trimmed from V: 4 bases; trimmed from J: 5 bases; junction bases lacking a gene match: 2. The sample in question was CD4+ T cells from blood (PBMCs), obtained 12 months after the transplant. The sequence was obtained from a human patient who received a combined kidney and bone marrow transplant. Some T cells seen after a transplant may have their origin in the graft donor. The chain uses TRBV5-4 and TRBJ2-5; 7 central nucleotides agree with TRBD1. The DNA sequence reads TGTGCCAGCAGCCTGACAGGGGAGACCCAGTACTTC. Its translation is CASSLTGETQYF.